The 20 T cell receptor beta chains in this list originate from one sample, sequenced in a study of blood T cell repertoires in COVID-19. Profiling relied on immunoSEQ multiplex PCR, and the TCRdb table lists in-frame clones only, not all of them. Among 150,000 to 200,000 clones listed, approximately 84% were seen once. Sequenced sample: peripheral blood. The receptors here all came from a human donor in a cohort sampled during active COVID-19.

The J gene is TRBJ2-3, the V gene TRBV19, with 10 bases lining up with TRBD2. The CDR3 loop spans 20 amino acids. The junction had 17 bases not matched to a gene; V was cut back by 5 bases and J by 0 bases. From germline, CDR1 is LNHDA and CDR2 SQIVND (reference sequence). The CDR3 region is CASSVTSGEYLRSSTDTQYF. CDR3 bases: TGTGCCAGTAGTGTTACTAGCGGGGAATACTTACGATCTAGCACAGATACGCAGTATTTT.

This clone was counted a single time. The chain recombines TRBV5-4 with TRBJ2-5; maybe TRBD1 (5 bases). V was trimmed by 1 base and J by 5 bases, leaving 9 bases between them. The CDR3 spans 13 residues. Per germline, CDR1 SGHNT and CDR2 YYREEE (reference sequence). The CDR3 sequence is CASSLQGRETQYF. For the CDR3, the DNA is TGTGCCAGCAGCTTGCAGGGAAGGGAGACCCAGTACTTC.

The chain employs TRBV6-5 and TRBJ1-4; maybe TRBD1 (5 bases). Germline V gene lookup returns CDR1 MNHEY and CDR2 SVGAGI. V lost 6 bases to trimming and J lost 8 bases, with 19 bases between them. This CDR3 contains 15 residues. For the CDR3, the DNA is TGTGCCAGCAGCCCGGGGGGGGGAGGTCGAGAAAAACTGTTTTTT. It yields the protein CASSPGGGGREKLFF.

The rearrangement links TRBV4-2 to TRBJ2-3; D is unresolved. Germline V gene sequence: CDR1 LGHNA, CDR2 YNFKEQ. CDR3 size: 15 residues. Trimming removed 4 bases from V and 2 bases from J, with 13 bases in between. The CDR3 spells CASSPTSPITDTQYF. The CDR3 DNA reads TGTGCCAGCAGCCCTACTTCTCCGATCACAGATACGCAGTATTTT.

V usage is TRBV20-1 and J usage is TRBJ1-2; no clear D gene. The CDR3 loop spans 12 amino acids. V lost 3 bases, J lost 2 bases, and 7 bases lay in between. Germline V lookup: CDR1 DFQATT, CDR2 SNEGSKA (reference sequence). This CDR3 is CSASLQNYGYTF. For the CDR3, the DNA is TGCAGTGCTAGTTTACAGAACTATGGCTACACCTTC.

The gene calls are TRBV5-4 and TRBJ1-2; 7 bases align to TRBD1. CDR1 is SGHNT and CDR2 is YYREEE in the germline V gene (reference sequence). This CDR3 contains 14 residues. Germline trimming cut 4 bases from V and 4 bases from J; bases unmatched to any gene: 7. The CDR3 DNA follows: TGTGCCAGCAGCATACCACAGGGGAGCTATGGCTACACCTTC. Translation gives CASSIPQGSYGYTF.

The chain links TRBV6-5 to TRBJ2-7, with 7 bases that match TRBD2. Germline V gene sequence: CDR1 MNHEY, CDR2 SVGAGI. CDR3 size: 11 residues. CDR3 residues: CASTGGYEQYF. CDR3 DNA: TGTGCTTCTACGGGGGGCTACGAGCAGTACTTC.

The chain links TRBV10-1 to TRBJ2-7; a weak D match, TRBD2 (5 bases). This CDR3 contains 15 residues. Deletions cut 0 bases from V and 4 bases from J, with 13 bases between. Germline assignment: CDR1 WNHNN and CDR2 SYGVQD (reference sequence). In DNA form, the CDR3 reads TGCGCCAGCAGTGAGTCAGGGAGTTCCGTGTACGAGCAGTACTTC. Translating gives CASSESGSSVYEQYF.

J is TRBJ1-5 and V is TRBV7-2; unclear D gene. The CDR3 sequence is 14 residues long. The V end lost 5 bases, the J end lost 3 bases, and 11 bases lay between the germline ends. Germline lookup yields CDR1 SGHTA and CDR2 FQGNSA. CDR3 sequence reads: CASSTYADNQPQHF. CDR3 nucleotide sequence: TGTGCCAGCAGCACCTATGCGGACAATCAGCCCCAGCATTTT.

The chain is built from TRBV10-3 and TRBJ1-1, with D possibly TRBD1 on 5 matching bases. The V end lost 7 bases, the J end lost 5 bases, and 11 bases lay between the germline ends. CDR3 length equals 12 residues. Germline values: CDR1 ENHRY, CDR2 SYGVKD. In nucleotides, the CDR3 is TGTGCCATCAAGGGCCCAGGGACTGAAGCTTTCTTT. The encoded protein is CAIKGPGTEAFF.

The table lists this clone with a few counts. The genes are TRBV5-4 and TRBJ2-2; D perhaps matches TRBD1 (5 bases). With 0 bases removed from V and 1 base from J, the gap between germline ends came to 7 bases. The CDR3 runs 15 residues. Germline assignment: CDR1 SGHNT and CDR2 YYREEE (reference sequence). The DNA of the CDR3 is TGTGCCAGCAGCTTGGCCAGGGAGAACACCGGGGAGCTGTTTTTT. Encoded protein: CASSLARENTGELFF.

Notes on this clone: Other DNA sequences from this sample encode an identical CDR3 as well. V and J are TRBV9 and TRBJ2-7; 9 nucleotides match TRBD1. Germline-derived CDR1 and CDR2 are SGDLS and YYNGEE. The J segment lost 2 bases and the V segment lost 3 bases, leaving 3 bases of the junction unmatched. The CDR3 is 14 amino acids. Here the CDR3 DNA reads TGTGCCAGCAGCGCCGGGACAGGGCCCTACGAGCAGTACTTC. This encodes CASSAGTGPYEQYF.

This clone has a single count. The chain couples TRBV20-1 to TRBJ1-1; no definite D call. V lost 7 bases and J 4 bases, leaving 10 bases between the germline ends. This CDR3 comprises 11 residues. Per the germline V gene, CDR1 is DFQATT and CDR2 is SNEGSKA (reference sequence). CDR3 amino acids: CSGQEGTEAFF. The CDR3 nucleotides read TGCAGTGGGCAGGAGGGCACTGAAGCTTTCTTT.

This chain connects TRBV19 to TRBJ2-7, with a weak D call TRBD1 (6 bases). Trimming pared 8 bases from V and 4 bases from J, leaving 24 bases between. Germline V lookup: CDR1 LNHDA, CDR2 SQIVND (reference sequence). This CDR3 is built from 16 residues. The CDR3 sequence: CASSPTTGLPLYEQYF. CDR3 in DNA: TGTGCCAGTTCTCCTACTACAGGGCTCCCCCTATACGAGCAGTACTTC.

Only one count was recorded for this clone. The J gene is TRBJ1-2, the V gene TRBV6-5; 8 bases match TRBD1. The CDR3 has 14 amino acids. Germline-derived CDR1 and CDR2 are MNHEY and SVGAGI. The V gene end was trimmed by 6 bases and the J gene end by 4 bases; junction bases not matched to a gene: 7. This CDR3 is CASRDRVLGYGYTF. CDR3 nucleotides: TGTGCCAGCAGGGACAGGGTCCTCGGCTATGGCTACACCTTC.

J is TRBJ1-1 and V is TRBV29-1; D gene ambiguous. The CDR3 is 15 residues long. Germline lookup yields CDR1 SQVTM and CDR2 ANQGSEA. Trimming cost V 3 bases and J 2 bases, with 16 bases left between them. The CDR3 bases are TGCAGCGTTGAGTTTGAGTGGAGGGATAACACTGAAGCTTTCTTT. This sequence encodes CSVEFEWRDNTEAFF.

The chain uses TRBV6-1 and TRBJ1-1; D is possibly TRBD1 (5 bases). Trimming removed 2 bases at V and 0 bases at J, with 19 bases between. This CDR3 is 18 amino acids long. CDR1 MNHNS and CDR2 SASEGT come from the germline V gene. The DNA for the CDR3 is TGTGCCAGCAGTGAAAGAAGGGGCGCAGGAGAAATGAACACTGAAGCTTTCTTT. It is translated as CASSERRGAGEMNTEAFF.

The V and J genes are TRBV3-1 (or the pseudogene TRBV3-2) and TRBJ2-1, with a tentative D call TRBD2 (6 bases). The germline V gene encodes CDR1 LGHDT and CDR2 YNNKEL (reference sequence). This CDR3 has 15 residues. The ends were cut back, 1 base at V and 1 base at J, with 8 bases in the middle. The CDR3 DNA sequence: TGTGCCAGCAGCCAAGTGACTAGTTCCTACAATGAGCAGTTCTTC. Translation gives CASSQVTSSYNEQFF.

This clone appeared a single time. The chain couples TRBV7-9 to TRBJ2-7, with D hard to call. CDR3 length equals 13 residues. Germline V gene data show CDR1 as SEHNR and CDR2 as FQNEAQ (reference sequence). V lost 2 bases and J lost 7, with 12 bases in between. CDR3 nucleotide sequence: TGTGCCAGCAGCTTAACAGAAATCTTAGAGCAGTACTTC. This translates into CASSLTEILEQYF.

The sample holds a few counts of this clone. The chain recombines TRBV19 with TRBJ2-1, with TRBD1 matching over 9 bases. Losses at the gene ends were 3 bases for V and 7 bases for J; bases not matched to a gene: 7. Germline V CDR1 and CDR2: LNHDA, SQIVND (reference sequence). The CDR3 is made up of 15 amino acids. CDR3 nucleotide sequence: TGTGCCAGTAGTATGCCGGACAGGGGAGTAAATGAGCAGTTCTTC. This encodes CASSMPDRGVNEQFF.